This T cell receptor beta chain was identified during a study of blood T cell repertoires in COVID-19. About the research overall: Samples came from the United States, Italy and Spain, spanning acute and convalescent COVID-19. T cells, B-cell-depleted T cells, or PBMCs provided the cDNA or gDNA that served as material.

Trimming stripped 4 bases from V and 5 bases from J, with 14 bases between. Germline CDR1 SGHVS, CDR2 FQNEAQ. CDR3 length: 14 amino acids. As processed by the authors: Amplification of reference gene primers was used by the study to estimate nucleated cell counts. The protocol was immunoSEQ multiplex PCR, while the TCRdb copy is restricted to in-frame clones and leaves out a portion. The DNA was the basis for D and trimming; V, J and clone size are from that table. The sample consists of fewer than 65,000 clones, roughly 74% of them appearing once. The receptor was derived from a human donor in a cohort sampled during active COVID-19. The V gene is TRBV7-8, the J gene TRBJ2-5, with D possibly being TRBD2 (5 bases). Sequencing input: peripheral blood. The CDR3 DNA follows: TGTGCCAGCAGCTCCCGGGGTTTGGGGGAGACCCAGTACTTC. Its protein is CASSSRGLGETQYF. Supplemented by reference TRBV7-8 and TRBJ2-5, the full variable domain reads GAGVSQSPRYKVAKRGQDVALRCDPISGHVSLFWYQQALGQGPEFLTYFQNEAQLDKSGLPSDRFFAERPEGSVSTLKIQRTQQEDSAVYLCASSSRGLGETQYFGPGTRLLVL.